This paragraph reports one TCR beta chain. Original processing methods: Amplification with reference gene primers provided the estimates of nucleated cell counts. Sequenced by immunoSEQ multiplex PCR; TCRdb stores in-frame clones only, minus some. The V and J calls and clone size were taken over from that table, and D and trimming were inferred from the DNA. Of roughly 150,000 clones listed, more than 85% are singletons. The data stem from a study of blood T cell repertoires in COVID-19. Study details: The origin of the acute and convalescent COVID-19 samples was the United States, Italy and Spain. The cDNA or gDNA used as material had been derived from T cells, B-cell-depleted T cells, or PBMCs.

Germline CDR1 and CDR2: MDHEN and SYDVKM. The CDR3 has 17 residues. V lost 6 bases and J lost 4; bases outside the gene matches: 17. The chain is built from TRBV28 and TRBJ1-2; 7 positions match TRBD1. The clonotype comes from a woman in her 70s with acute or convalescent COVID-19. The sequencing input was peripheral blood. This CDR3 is CASSSPGQSYFIYGYTF. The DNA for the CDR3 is TGTGCCAGCAGCAGTCCGGGACAGTCCTATTTTATCTATGGCTACACCTTC.